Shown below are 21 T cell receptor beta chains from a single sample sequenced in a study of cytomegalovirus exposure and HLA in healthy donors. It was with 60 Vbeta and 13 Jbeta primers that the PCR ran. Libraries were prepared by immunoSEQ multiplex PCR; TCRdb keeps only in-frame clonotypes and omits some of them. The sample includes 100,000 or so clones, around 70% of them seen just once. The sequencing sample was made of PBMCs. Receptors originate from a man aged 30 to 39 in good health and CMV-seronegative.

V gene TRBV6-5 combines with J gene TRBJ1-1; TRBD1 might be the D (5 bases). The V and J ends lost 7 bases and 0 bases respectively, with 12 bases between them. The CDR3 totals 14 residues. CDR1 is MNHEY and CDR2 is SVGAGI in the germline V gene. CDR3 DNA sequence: TGTGCCAGCACAACAGGTTACATGAACACTGAAGCTTTCTTT. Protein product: CASTTGYMNTEAFF.

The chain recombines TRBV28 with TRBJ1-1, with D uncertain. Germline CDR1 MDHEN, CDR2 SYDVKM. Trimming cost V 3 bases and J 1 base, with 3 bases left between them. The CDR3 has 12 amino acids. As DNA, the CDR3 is TGTGCCAGCAGTTTCTCGAACACTGAAGCTTTCTTT. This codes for CASSFSNTEAFF.

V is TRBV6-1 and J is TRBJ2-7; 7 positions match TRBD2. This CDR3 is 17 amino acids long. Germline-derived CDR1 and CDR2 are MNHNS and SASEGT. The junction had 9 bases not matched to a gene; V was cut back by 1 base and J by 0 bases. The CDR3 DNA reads TGTGCCAGCAGTGAAGGAGGGAGCGGGAAGAGCTCCTACGAGCAGTACTTC. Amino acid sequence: CASSEGGSGKSSYEQYF.

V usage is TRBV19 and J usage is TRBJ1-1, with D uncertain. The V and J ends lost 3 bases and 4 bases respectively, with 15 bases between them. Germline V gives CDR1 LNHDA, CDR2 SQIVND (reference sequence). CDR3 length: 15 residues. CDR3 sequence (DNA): TGTGCCAGTAGTATCCCTAGAGAGGGTTCCACTGAAGCTTTCTTT. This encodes CASSIPREGSTEAFF.

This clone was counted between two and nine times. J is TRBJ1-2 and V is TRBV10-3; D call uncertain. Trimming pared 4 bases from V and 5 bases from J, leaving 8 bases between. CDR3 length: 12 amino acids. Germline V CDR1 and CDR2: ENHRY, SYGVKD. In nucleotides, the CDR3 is TGTGCCATCAGTGTCCAGGATTATGGCTACACCTTC. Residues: CAISVQDYGYTF.

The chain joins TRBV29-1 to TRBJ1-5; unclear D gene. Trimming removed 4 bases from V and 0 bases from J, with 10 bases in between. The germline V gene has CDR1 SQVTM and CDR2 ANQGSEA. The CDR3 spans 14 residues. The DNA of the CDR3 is TGCAGCGTTGTATACGGGAATAGCAATCAGCCCCAGCATTTT. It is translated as CSVVYGNSNQPQHF. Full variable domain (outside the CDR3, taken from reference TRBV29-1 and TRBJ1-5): SAVISQKPSRDICQRGTSLTIQCQVDSQVTMMFWYRQQPGQSLTLIATANQGSEATYESGFVIDKFPISRPNLTFSTLTVSNMSPEDSSIYLCSVVYGNSNQPQHFGDGTRLSIL.

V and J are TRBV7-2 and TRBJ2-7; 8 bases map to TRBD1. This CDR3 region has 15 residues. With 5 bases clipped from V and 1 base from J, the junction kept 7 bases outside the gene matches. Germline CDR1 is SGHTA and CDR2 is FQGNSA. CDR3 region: CASSVITGGSYEQYF. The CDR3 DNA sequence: TGTGCCAGCAGCGTCATCACAGGGGGGTCCTACGAGCAGTACTTC.

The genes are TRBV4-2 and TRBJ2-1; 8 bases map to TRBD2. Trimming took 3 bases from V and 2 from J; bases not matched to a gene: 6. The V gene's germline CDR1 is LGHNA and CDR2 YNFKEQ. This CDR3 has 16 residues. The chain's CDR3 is CASSHPGGRTYNEQFF. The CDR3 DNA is TGTGCCAGCAGCCATCCCGGCGGGAGGACCTACAATGAGCAGTTCTTC.

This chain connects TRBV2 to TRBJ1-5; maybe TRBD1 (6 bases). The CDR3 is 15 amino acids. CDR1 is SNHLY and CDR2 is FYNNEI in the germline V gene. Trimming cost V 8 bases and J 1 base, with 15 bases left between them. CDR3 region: CASGRTATSNQPQHF. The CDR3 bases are TGTGCCAGCGGAAGGACAGCGACAAGCAATCAGCCCCAGCATTTT.

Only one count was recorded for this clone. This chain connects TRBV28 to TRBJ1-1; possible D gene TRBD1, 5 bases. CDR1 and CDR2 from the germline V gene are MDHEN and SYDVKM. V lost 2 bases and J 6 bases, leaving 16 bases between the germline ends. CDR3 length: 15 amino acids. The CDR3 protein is CASSLGGGVTAEAFF. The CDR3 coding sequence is TGTGCCAGCAGTTTAGGCGGGGGGGTTACGGCTGAAGCTTTCTTT.

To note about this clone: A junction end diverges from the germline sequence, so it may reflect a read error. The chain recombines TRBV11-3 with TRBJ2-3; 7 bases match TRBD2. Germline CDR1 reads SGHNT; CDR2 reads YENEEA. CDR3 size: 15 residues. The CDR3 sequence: CASSLVGTITDAQYF. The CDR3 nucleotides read TGTGCCAGCAGCTTAGTAGGGACTATCACAGATGCGCAGTATTTT.

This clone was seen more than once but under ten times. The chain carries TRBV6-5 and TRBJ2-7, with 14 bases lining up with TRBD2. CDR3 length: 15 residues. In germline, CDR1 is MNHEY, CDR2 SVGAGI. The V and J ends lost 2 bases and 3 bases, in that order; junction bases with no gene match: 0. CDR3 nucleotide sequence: TGTGCCAGCAGTTACGGGACTAGCGGGAGCTACGAGCAGTACTTC. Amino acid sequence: CASSYGTSGSYEQYF.

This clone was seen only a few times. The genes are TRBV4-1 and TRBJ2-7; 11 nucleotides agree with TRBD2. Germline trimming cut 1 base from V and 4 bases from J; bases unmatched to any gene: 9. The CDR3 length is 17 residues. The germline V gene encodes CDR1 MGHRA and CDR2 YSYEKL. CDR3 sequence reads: CASSQGEVAGGPYEQYF. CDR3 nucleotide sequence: TGCGCCAGCAGCCAAGGGGAAGTAGCGGGAGGGCCTTACGAGCAGTACTTC.

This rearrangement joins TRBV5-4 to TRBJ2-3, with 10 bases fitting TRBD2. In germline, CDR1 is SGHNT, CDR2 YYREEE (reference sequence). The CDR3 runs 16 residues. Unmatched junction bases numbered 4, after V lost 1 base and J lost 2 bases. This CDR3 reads CASSLRLAGDTDTQYF. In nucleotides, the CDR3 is TGTGCCAGCAGCTTGCGGCTAGCGGGGGACACAGATACGCAGTATTTT.

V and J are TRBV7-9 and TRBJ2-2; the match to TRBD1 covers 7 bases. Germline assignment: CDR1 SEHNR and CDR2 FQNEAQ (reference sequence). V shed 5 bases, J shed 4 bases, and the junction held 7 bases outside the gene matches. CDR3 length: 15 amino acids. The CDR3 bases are TGTGCCAGCAGCCTAGGACAGGCGGCCACCGGGGAGCTGTTTTTT. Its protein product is CASSLGQAATGELFF.

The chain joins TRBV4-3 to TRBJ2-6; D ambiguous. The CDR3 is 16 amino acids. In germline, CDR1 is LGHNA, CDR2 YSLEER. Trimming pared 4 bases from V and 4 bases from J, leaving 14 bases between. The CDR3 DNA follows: TGCGCCAGCAGCCCGACCTGGAGAGGAGGGGCCAACGTCCTGACTTTC. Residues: CASSPTWRGGANVLTF.

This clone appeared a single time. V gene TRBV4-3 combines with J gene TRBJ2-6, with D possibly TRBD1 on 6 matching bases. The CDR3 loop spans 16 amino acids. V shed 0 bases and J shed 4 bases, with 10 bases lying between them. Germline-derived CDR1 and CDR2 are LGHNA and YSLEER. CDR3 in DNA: TGCGCCAGCAGCCAAGAAACAGGGTCCGGGGCCAACGTCCTGACTTTC. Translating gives CASSQETGSGANVLTF.

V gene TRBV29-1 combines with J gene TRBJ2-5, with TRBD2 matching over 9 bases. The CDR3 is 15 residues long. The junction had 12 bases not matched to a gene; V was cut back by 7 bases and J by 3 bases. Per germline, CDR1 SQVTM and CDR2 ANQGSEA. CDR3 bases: TGCAGCGCACCACGGCGGGAGGGGGGAAAAGAGACCCAGTACTTC. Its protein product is CSAPRREGGKETQYF. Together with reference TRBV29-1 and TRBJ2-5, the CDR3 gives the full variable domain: SAVISQKPSRDICQRGTSLTIQCQVDSQVTMMFWYRQQPGQSLTLIATANQGSEATYESGFVIDKFPISRPNLTFSTLTVSNMSPEDSSIYLCSAPRREGGKETQYFGPGTRLLVL.

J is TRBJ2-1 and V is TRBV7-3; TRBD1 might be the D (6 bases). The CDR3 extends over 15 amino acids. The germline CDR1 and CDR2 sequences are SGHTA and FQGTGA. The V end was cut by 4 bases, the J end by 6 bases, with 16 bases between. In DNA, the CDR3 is TGTGCCAGCAGCTCAAGACAGGACGGGGCCAATGAGCAGTTCTTC. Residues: CASSSRQDGANEQFF.

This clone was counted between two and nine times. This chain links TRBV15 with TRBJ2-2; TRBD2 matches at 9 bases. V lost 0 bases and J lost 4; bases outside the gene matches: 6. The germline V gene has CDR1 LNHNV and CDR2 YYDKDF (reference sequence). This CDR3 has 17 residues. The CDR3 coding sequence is TGTGCCACCAGCAGAGATCTCCTAGCGGGGATCACCGGGGAGCTGTTTTTT. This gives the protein CATSRDLLAGITGELFF.

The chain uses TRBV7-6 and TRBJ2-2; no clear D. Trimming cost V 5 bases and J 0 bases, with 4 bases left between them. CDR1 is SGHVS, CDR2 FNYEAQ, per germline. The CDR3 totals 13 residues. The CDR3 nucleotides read TGTGCCAGCAGCCCGGCGAACACCGGGGAGCTGTTTTTT. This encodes CASSPANTGELFF.